Following are 18 T cell receptor beta chains from one sample sequenced in a study of graft-versus-host responses after intestinal transplantation. The assay was immunoSEQ multiplex PCR, and TCRdb's table has in-frame clones only and misses some. The table records some 4,700 clones, 27% of them present only once. Responders that carried the CFSE label, some 200,000 of them, were plated with some 200,000 irradiated, violet-dye-labeled stimulator cells. The sample consisted of alloreactive CD8+ T cells from a mixed lymphocyte reaction culture, taken before transplantation. Stated subset: CFSE-low proliferating T cells sorted from roughly six-day pre-transplant mixed lymphocyte reaction (GvH or HvG direction). Receptors were obtained from a human patient who was an organ donor for intestinal transplantation.

The table lists this clone with a few counts. The rearrangement links TRBV28 to TRBJ1-5, with D perhaps TRBD1 (5 bases). This CDR3 region has 14 residues. Deletions cut 5 bases from V and 0 bases from J, with 8 bases between. The germline V gene has CDR1 MDHEN and CDR2 SYDVKM. CDR3 protein: CASSVRVSNQPQHF. The CDR3 DNA is TGTGCCAGCAGTGTCAGGGTTAGCAATCAGCCCCAGCATTTT. Full variable domain (rest looked up from reference TRBV28 and TRBJ1-5): DVKVTQSSRYLVKRTGEKVFLECVQDMDHENMFWYRQDPGLGLRLIYFSYDVKMKEKGDIPEGYSVSREKKERFSLILESASTNQTSMYLCASSVRVSNQPQHFGDGTRLSIL.

The V gene is TRBV18, the J gene TRBJ2-2; D possibly corresponds to TRBD1 (5 bases). Trimming pared 2 bases from V and 3 bases from J, leaving 10 bases between. The CDR3 spans 15 residues. In germline, CDR1 is KGHSH, CDR2 LQKENI. The CDR3, as DNA: TGTGCCAGCTCACCAATTCAGGGCGACACCGGGGAGCTGTTTTTT. Its translation is CASSPIQGDTGELFF.

The J gene is TRBJ1-2, the V gene TRBV21-1. TRBV21-1 is labeled a pseudogene. This CDR3 spans 16 amino acids. CDR3 protein: CASSNPPPPGNYGYTF. As DNA, the CDR3 is TGTGCCAGCAGCAACCCCCCACCACCGGGTAACTATGGCTACACCTTC.

This chain connects TRBV21-1 to TRBJ2-7; TRBD2 is the table's D call and was not checked against the DNA. TRBV21-1 is flagged as a pseudogene. The CDR3 sequence is 18 residues long. DNA for the CDR3: TGTGCCAGCAGCAAAGCCGGCCGTCGGGATCCCCCTCCTAGAGAGCAGTACGTC. This encodes CASSKAGRRDPPPREQYV.

This clone was observed a handful of times. V gene TRBV4-1 combines with J gene TRBJ1-2; possibly TRBD1 for D (5 bases). Germline V gene data show CDR1 as MGHRA and CDR2 as YSYEKL. The CDR3 is made up of 15 amino acids. The ends were cut back, 1 base at V and 4 bases at J, with 13 bases in the middle. Here the CDR3 DNA reads TGCGCCAGCAGCCAAGTAGGACAAATGCTCTATGGCTACACCTTC. Translation: CASSQVGQMLYGYTF.

The chain carries TRBV7-9 and TRBJ1-1; TRBD1 is a possible D gene (5 bases). Trimming stripped 5 bases from V and 5 bases from J, with 9 bases between. CDR3 length: 12 residues. Germline CDR1 and CDR2: SEHNR and FQNEAQ (reference sequence). CDR3 sequence: CASSGRGTEAFF. The CDR3 nucleotides read TGTGCCAGCAGCGGACGGGGGACTGAAGCTTTCTTT.

This clone is classed as medium-sized. The CDR3 is CASSPGYNTEAFF. The CDR3 coding sequence is TGTGCCAGCAGCCCGGGGTATAACACTGAAGCTTTCTTT. The chain employs TRBV5-4 and TRBJ1-1; unclear D gene. The CDR3 runs 13 residues. Trimming left V 4 bases short and J 2 bases short, with 9 bases between. Germline V lookup: CDR1 SGHNT, CDR2 YYREEE (reference sequence).

The CDR3 nucleotides read TGTGCCAGCAGTGGATTGATTCCGGGACTAGCCTACTCTAGCACAGATACGCAGTATTTT. Protein sequence: CASSGLIPGLAYSSTDTQYF. The chain links TRBV28 to TRBJ2-3; 9 nucleotides agree with TRBD2. Looked up from germline, CDR1 is MDHEN and CDR2 is SYDVKM. The CDR3 has 20 amino acids. Trimming at V came to 5 bases and at J to 0 bases, leaving 18 bases not matched to a gene.

By sample fraction, this clone is medium-sized. CDR3 in DNA: TGTGCCAGCTGGTTGTCAGGTGGAGATACGCAGTATTTT. Its protein product is CASWLSGGDTQYF. The genes are TRBV6-1 and TRBJ2-3, with unresolved D. Germline V gene lookup returns CDR1 MNHNS and CDR2 SASEGT. This CDR3 comprises 13 residues. The V and J ends lost 8 bases and 5 bases respectively, with 14 bases between them.

This clone is termed medium-sized (0.01 to 0.1%). The chain uses TRBV19 and TRBJ1-5; D may be TRBD1 (5 bases). The germline gives CDR1 LNHDA, CDR2 SQIVND (reference sequence). V shed 3 bases and J shed 2 bases, with 8 bases lying between them. This CDR3 region has 14 residues. Here the CDR3 DNA reads TGTGCCAGTAGTATTGGGGCAGGCAATCAGCCCCAGCATTTT. This translates into CASSIGAGNQPQHF.

This clone has at least ten counts. This chain links TRBV6-1 with TRBJ2-1; 11 bases are a match to TRBD2. V shed 4 bases and J 9 bases; nucleotides not matched to a gene: 5. The CDR3 runs to 14 residues. Germline V gene lookup returns CDR1 MNHNS and CDR2 SASEGT. Here the CDR3 DNA reads TGTGCCAGCAGTGGACTAGCGGGGCCCATTGAGCAGTTCTTC. Its protein product is CASSGLAGPIEQFF.

This clone came up a few times. CDR3 sequence: CASSSLDSLNTEAFF. DNA of the CDR3: TGCGCCAGCAGCTCCCTGGACAGCTTGAACACTGAAGCTTTCTTT. The J gene is TRBJ1-1, the V gene TRBV5-1; D is perhaps TRBD1 (6 bases). CDR3 length: 15 amino acids. Germline lookup yields CDR1 SGHRS and CDR2 YFSETQ. V lost 3 bases to trimming and J lost 0 bases, with 12 bases between them.

This clone is deemed medium-sized. The chain links TRBV5-4 to TRBJ1-2; 12 bases align to TRBD1. CDR3 length equals 16 residues. Trimming cost V 4 bases and J 4 bases; bases outside gene matches: 8. CDR1 is SGHNT and CDR2 is YYREEE in the germline V gene (reference sequence). The CDR3 sequence is CASSVPGQGAGYGYTF. Here the CDR3 DNA reads TGTGCCAGCAGCGTCCCGGGACAGGGGGCGGGCTATGGCTACACCTTC.

This clone qualifies as medium-sized (0.01 to 0.1%). The chain is built from TRBV6-5 and TRBJ2-1; 7 bases align to TRBD2. CDR3 length: 15 residues. V was clipped by 4 bases and J by 3 bases; unmatched bases: 6. Germline CDR1 and CDR2: MNHEY and SVGAGI. The DNA for the CDR3 is TGTGCCAGCAGTTCGATCGGGGGGAACTACAATGAGCAGTTCTTC. Translation gives CASSSIGGNYNEQFF.

This clone is medium-sized (0.01 to 0.1%) by share. This chain connects TRBV5-5 to TRBJ2-5, with 11 positions matching TRBD2. This CDR3 comprises 18 residues. Germline CDR1 is SGHKS and CDR2 is YYEKEE (reference sequence). J lost 0 bases, V lost 3 bases, and 10 bases had no gene match. The CDR3 is CASSSTLAGGQYQETQYF. DNA of the CDR3: TGTGCCAGCAGCTCCACCTTAGCGGGGGGGCAGTACCAAGAGACCCAGTACTTC.

V is TRBV19 and J is TRBJ1-5; no clear D gene. The CDR3 is 14 amino acids. Trimming removed 7 bases at V and 0 bases at J, with 10 bases between. Germline lookup yields CDR1 LNHDA and CDR2 SQIVND (reference sequence). CDR3 DNA: TGTGCCAGTAATAGCCCCTATAGCAATCAGCCCCAGCATTTT. Translating gives CASNSPYSNQPQHF.

The chain is built from TRBV5-1 and TRBJ2-3; 8 positions agree with TRBD1. The germline V gene has CDR1 SGHRS and CDR2 YFSETQ. With 4 bases clipped from V and 4 bases from J, the junction kept 20 bases outside the gene matches. This CDR3 has 19 amino acids. The CDR3 loop is CASSLPTIAGQDPPDTQYF. The CDR3 nucleotides are TGCGCCAGCAGCCTCCCAACGATCGCGGGACAGGACCCCCCAGATACGCAGTATTTT.

This clone is categorized as large. The chain couples TRBV30 to TRBJ2-5, with 9 bases matching TRBD2. The CDR3 loop spans 16 amino acids. Trimming removed 3 bases from V and 3 bases from J; junction bases left unmatched: 11. Looked up from germline, CDR1 is GTSNPN and CDR2 is SVGIG (reference sequence). The CDR3 bases are TGTGCCTGGAGGCGCCTAGTGGGCGGGGGGGAAGAGACCCAGTACTTC. Encoded protein: CAWRRLVGGGEETQYF.